A single sample is the source of the 28 T cell receptor beta chains below, sequenced in a study of shared clonotypes between healthy human individuals. Method: immunoSEQ multiplex PCR; TCRdb's copy keeps in-frame clones and lacks some. The sample has 2 million to 3 million clones, about 92% seen once. Sequencing input: naive CD4+ T cells sorted from blood. The subset was: CD45RA+ positively selected. These receptors all come from a man younger than 35 in good health.

Concerning this clone: This specimen includes other DNA sequences encoding the same CDR3. The chain links TRBV5-1 to TRBJ2-3; 11 bases are shared with TRBD1. J was trimmed by 0 bases and V by 4 bases; bases with no gene match: 4. The germline CDR1 and CDR2 sequences are SGHRS and YFSETQ. The CDR3 runs 16 residues. CDR3 DNA sequence: TGCGCCAGCAGCCCAGGGACAGGGGGTAGCACAGATACGCAGTATTTT. It is translated as CASSPGTGGSTDTQYF.

To note about this clone: Different DNA sequences within this sample yield the same CDR3. This chain links TRBV18 with TRBJ2-3; D is uncertain. From germline, CDR1 is KGHSH and CDR2 LQKENI. The V end lost 3 bases, the J end lost 5 bases, and 6 bases lay between the germline ends. CDR3 size: 12 residues. CDR3 DNA: TGTGCCAGCTCACCCCTGGGAGATACGCAGTATTTT. Translation: CASSPLGDTQYF.

The chain employs TRBV4-3 and TRBJ1-1; possibly TRBD1 for D (6 bases). Germline V gene sequence: CDR1 LGHNA, CDR2 YSLEER. This CDR3 is built from 14 residues. V lost 3 bases to trimming and J lost 4 bases, with 12 bases between them. The CDR3 reads CASSQEQGGTEAFF. The CDR3 DNA reads TGCGCCAGCAGCCAGGAACAGGGCGGCACTGAAGCTTTCTTT.

This chain connects TRBV4-3 to TRBJ1-4; no firm D call. V lost 1 base to trimming and J lost 2 bases, with 8 bases between them. Germline CDR1 and CDR2: LGHNA and YSLEER. The CDR3 totals 15 residues. CDR3 sequence reads: CASSQGLGTNEKLFF. In DNA form, the CDR3 reads TGCGCCAGCAGCCAAGGCCTAGGGACTAATGAAAAACTGTTTTTT.

This rearrangement joins TRBV19 to TRBJ2-5; the D call may be TRBD1 or TRBD2 (5 bases each). This CDR3 is 15 amino acids long. V lost 5 bases, J lost 4 bases, and 17 bases lay in between. Germline values: CDR1 LNHDA, CDR2 SQIVND (reference sequence). The CDR3 DNA is TGTGCCAGTAGTCGGCTTTGGGGGATGGGAGAGACCCAGTACTTC. Translated: CASSRLWGMGETQYF.

This clone came up once. The chain is built from TRBV9 and TRBJ2-1; D is unresolved. The germline V gene has CDR1 SGDLS and CDR2 YYNGEE. The V end was cut by 0 bases, the J end by 9 bases, with 13 bases between. CDR3 length equals 14 residues. CDR3 coding DNA: TGTGCCAGCAGCGTAGTAGGTAGCATGGGTGAGCAGTTCTTC. Translated: CASSVVGSMGEQFF.

This chain uses TRBV20-1 with TRBJ2-1, with D unresolved. The CDR3 consists of 10 residues. V was pared by 2 bases and J by 9 bases, with 5 bases between. CDR1 and CDR2 (germline): DFQATT, SNEGSKA (reference sequence). CDR3 sequence (DNA): TGCAGTGCTAGAATACTTGAGCAGTTCTTC. Protein product: CSARILEQFF.

This chain links TRBV5-1 with TRBJ2-7, with D uncertain. Trimming shortened V by 7 bases and J by 2 bases, and 16 bases separated the two germline ends. The CDR3 runs to 14 residues. The germline V gene has CDR1 SGHRS and CDR2 YFSETQ. The CDR3 DNA follows: TGCGCCAGCGCGTCCCAGGCGGCTCCCTACGAGCAGTACTTC. This sequence encodes CASASQAAPYEQYF.

The V and J genes are TRBV28 and TRBJ1-5; the match to TRBD1 covers 7 bases. Trimming at V came to 7 bases and at J to 3 bases, leaving 3 bases not matched to a gene. The V gene's germline CDR1 is MDHEN and CDR2 SYDVKM. This CDR3 region has 13 residues. The CDR3, as DNA: TGTGCCAGCACCGGACAGGACAATCAGCCCCAGCATTTT. It is translated as CASTGQDNQPQHF.

V gene TRBV5-5 combines with J gene TRBJ2-7; 12 positions match TRBD2. The germline CDR1 and CDR2 sequences are SGHKS and YYEKEE (reference sequence). The CDR3 covers 15 residues. The ends lost 4 bases at V and 4 bases at J; junction bases unmatched: 6. The CDR3 here is CASSRTSGVIYEQYF. CDR3 in DNA: TGTGCCAGCAGCAGGACTAGCGGGGTTATTTACGAGCAGTACTTC.

The sample holds one count of this clone. The chain carries TRBV2 and TRBJ1-1; 9 bases agree with TRBD1. V gave up 3 bases and J gave up 7 bases; unmatched junction bases: 9. Germline values: CDR1 SNHLY, CDR2 FYNNEI. The CDR3 sequence is 15 residues long. The CDR3 region has the DNA TGTGCCAGCAGTGAGGAAGGACAGGGGAATAATGAAGCTTTCTTT. Its protein is CASSEEGQGNNEAFF.

The sample holds one count of this clone. The same CDR3 also results from other DNA sequences found in this sample. The chain combines TRBV6-6 with TRBJ2-7, with D perhaps matching TRBD1 (6 bases). Trimming removed 8 bases from V and 2 bases from J, with 7 bases in between. The V gene's germline CDR1 is MNHNY and CDR2 SVGAGI (reference sequence). The CDR3 is made up of 11 amino acids. The CDR3 protein is CASSGAYEQYF. CDR3 DNA sequence: TGTGCCAGCTCAGGGGCCTACGAGCAGTACTTC.

CDR3 amino acids: CASSLGLGTGAAGELFF. The DNA of the CDR3 is TGTGCCAGCAGCTTAGGGTTGGGGACGGGAGCGGCCGGGGAGCTGTTTTTT. J is TRBJ2-2 and V is TRBV7-9, with D perhaps TRBD2 (6 bases). Trimming left V 1 base short and J 6 bases short, with 18 bases between. Per germline, CDR1 SEHNR and CDR2 FQNEAQ (reference sequence). The CDR3 sequence is 17 residues long.

The chain links TRBV30 to TRBJ2-7; weak D call: TRBD2 (5 bases). Germline V gene data show CDR1 as GTSNPN and CDR2 as SVGIG (reference sequence). The CDR3 contains 14 residues. V gave up 8 bases and J gave up 0 bases, with 17 bases separating them. The CDR3 reads CARGEGGSSYEQYF. CDR3 sequence (DNA): TGTGCCCGGGGAGAGGGCGGTAGCTCCTACGAGCAGTACTTC.

The rearrangement uses TRBV6-6 and TRBJ2-1; TRBD1 aligns across 9 bases. This CDR3 has 16 residues. The V and J ends lost 6 bases and 7 bases, in that order; junction bases with no gene match: 13. Germline CDR1 MNHNY, CDR2 SVGAGI (reference sequence). The CDR3 DNA is TGTGCCAGCAGCGAACTAGGACAGGGGAATAAAAATGAGCAGTTCTTC. As protein: CASSELGQGNKNEQFF.

The V and J genes are TRBV5-4 and TRBJ1-1; weak D call: TRBD1 (6 bases). Germline CDR1 and CDR2: SGHNT and YYREEE (reference sequence). This CDR3 contains 15 residues. Trimming pared 4 bases from V and 2 bases from J, leaving 15 bases between. The CDR3 region is CASSPVADSNTEAFF. The CDR3 bases are TGTGCCAGCAGCCCAGTGGCGGACAGCAACACTGAAGCTTTCTTT.

This clone was seen a few times. J is TRBJ2-1 and V is TRBV4-3; 10 bases match TRBD2. CDR1 LGHNA and CDR2 YSLEER come from the germline V gene. The CDR3 contains 19 residues. With V trimmed by 4 bases and J by 6 bases, 18 bases remained unmatched. The CDR3 region is CASSRAVAGGTPLANEQFF. The CDR3, as DNA: TGCGCCAGCAGCCGAGCGGTAGCGGGGGGCACGCCGTTAGCCAATGAGCAGTTCTTC.

V and J are TRBV4-3 and TRBJ2-7; D not resolved. The germline V gene has CDR1 LGHNA and CDR2 YSLEER. The CDR3 spans 14 residues. Trimming pared 0 bases from V and 7 bases from J, leaving 13 bases between. The CDR3 sequence is CASSQENRLGEQYF. The DNA for the CDR3 is TGCGCCAGCAGCCAAGAGAACAGATTGGGGGAGCAGTACTTC.

J is TRBJ2-5 and V is TRBV18; unclear D gene. Deletions cut 3 bases from V and 9 bases from J, with 14 bases between. The CDR3 consists of 13 residues. Germline V gene sequence: CDR1 KGHSH, CDR2 LQKENI. CDR3 residues: CASSPDGVSPQYF. The CDR3 DNA follows: TGTGCCAGCTCACCGGACGGTGTCTCTCCCCAGTACTTC.

CDR3 in DNA: TGTGCCAGTCGGCCGACAGGAGGAGCACCCTACGAGCAGTACTTC. It specifies CASRPTGGAPYEQYF. The chain uses TRBV19 and TRBJ2-7, with a weak D call TRBD1 (6 bases). Germline V CDR1 and CDR2: LNHDA, SQIVND (reference sequence). V was trimmed by 8 bases and J by 2 bases, leaving 19 bases between them. The CDR3 has 15 amino acids.

The chain joins TRBV11-3 to TRBJ2-1; 8 bases are a match to TRBD2. The CDR3 consists of 16 residues. J gave up 2 bases and V 0 bases, and 3 bases lay outside the gene matches. Germline values: CDR1 SGHNT, CDR2 YENEEA. CDR3 residues: CASSLDPTSAYNEQFF. The CDR3 DNA reads TGTGCCAGCAGCTTAGATCCGACTAGCGCCTACAATGAGCAGTTCTTC.

The gene calls are TRBV7-2 and TRBJ1-1, with a possible D match to TRBD1 (5 bases). The germline gives CDR1 SGHTA, CDR2 FQGNSA. The CDR3 extends over 16 amino acids. The ends were cut back, 7 bases at V and 2 bases at J, with 20 bases in the middle. The CDR3 reads CASTVEEGRGNTEAFF. DNA of the CDR3: TGTGCCAGCACCGTGGAAGAGGGGCGCGGAAACACTGAAGCTTTCTTT. The full variable domain, rest sourced from reference TRBV7-2 and TRBJ1-1, is GAGVSQSPSNKVTEKGKDVELRCDPISGHTALYWYRQSLGQGLEFLIYFQGNSAPDKSGLPSDRFSAERTGGSVSTLTIQRTQQEDSAVYLCASTVEEGRGNTEAFFGQGTRLTVV.

The chain employs TRBV6-5 and TRBJ2-2; 9 positions match TRBD1. With V trimmed by 7 bases and J by 5 bases, 8 bases remained unmatched. The germline V gene encodes CDR1 MNHEY and CDR2 SVGAGI. CDR3 length: 15 residues. CDR3 residues: CASTRGQGQTGELFF. In DNA form, the CDR3 reads TGTGCCAGCACCAGAGGACAGGGGCAAACCGGGGAGCTGTTTTTT.

The chain recombines TRBV28 with TRBJ1-2; D unclear. The length of the CDR3 is 13 residues. Germline assignment: CDR1 MDHEN and CDR2 SYDVKM. The ends were cut back, 1 base at V and 4 bases at J, with 7 bases in the middle. CDR3 protein: CASSLSLSYGYTF. Here the CDR3 DNA reads TGTGCCAGCAGTTTATCCCTGAGCTATGGCTACACCTTC.

A word on this clone: This same CDR3 is encoded by further DNA sequences in the sample. This sequence joins TRBV29-1 and TRBJ2-5; no clear D. V was pared by 0 bases and J by 5 bases, with 7 bases between. Germline V gives CDR1 SQVTM, CDR2 ANQGSEA. The CDR3 runs 12 residues. The CDR3: CSVEDLGETQYF. As DNA, the CDR3 is TGCAGCGTTGAAGATCTTGGCGAGACCCAGTACTTC.

The rearrangement joins TRBV4-1 to TRBJ2-6; possible D gene TRBD1, 5 bases. The CDR3 loop spans 18 amino acids. Germline loops: CDR1 MGHRA, CDR2 YSYEKL. V was trimmed by 5 bases and J by 0 bases, leaving 17 bases between them. DNA for the CDR3: TGCGCCAGCAGCACCCGACAGACGGATAGCTCTGGGGCCAACGTCCTGACTTTC. Translated, it gives CASSTRQTDSSGANVLTF.

This rearrangement joins TRBV28 to TRBJ2-7; D is possibly TRBD1 (5 bases). This CDR3 comprises 17 residues. V was shortened by 3 bases and J by 1 base, with 19 bases between the two germline ends. Looked up from germline, CDR1 is MDHEN and CDR2 is SYDVKM. CDR3 coding DNA: TGTGCCAGCAGTTTTTTAGAAGGGGTCCCAAAATCCTACGAGCAGTACTTC. Protein: CASSFLEGVPKSYEQYF.

The rearrangement uses TRBV10-3 and TRBJ1-1; 10 bases fit TRBD1. Germline V CDR1 and CDR2: ENHRY, SYGVKD. V shed 6 bases, J shed 4 bases, and the junction held 5 bases outside the gene matches. The CDR3 consists of 14 residues. The CDR3 spells CAIRLTGGVTEAFF. In DNA, the CDR3 is TGTGCCATCAGGTTGACAGGGGGCGTCACTGAAGCTTTCTTT.